The next 15 T cell receptor beta chains were all read from a single sample in a study of glioma-infiltrating T cells. TCR alpha and beta CDR3 regions were amplified from RNA using iRepertoire nested multiplex PCR. MiXCR, run by TCRdb on the multiplex PCR reads, gives a single entry per CDR3 protein. In the table there are 9,500 to 15,000 distinct CDR3 sequences, about 30% of which are singletons. Input material: glioma tissue, nonneoplastic brain tissue, or PBMCs (not recorded which). These receptors all come from a human donor with low-grade glioma or glioblastoma, undergoing nonglioma brain surgery, or in good health (not recorded which).

The chain recombines TRBV4-1 with TRBJ2-2, with D hard to call. CDR1 is MGHRA and CDR2 is YSYEKL in the germline V gene. The CDR3 consists of 12 residues. Trimming took 6 bases from V and 6 from J, leaving 8 bases between them. In DNA form, the CDR3 reads TGCGCCAGCAGGGCTCCACCCGGGGAGCTGTTTTTT. Encoded protein: CASRAPPGELFF.

V and J are TRBV4-2 and TRBJ2-1, with 13 bases fitting TRBD2. V shed 0 bases, J shed 8 bases, and the junction held 1 base outside the gene matches. The CDR3 loop spans 15 amino acids. Looked up from germline, CDR1 is LGHNA and CDR2 is YNFKEQ. This CDR3 reads CASSQELAGGYEQFF. CDR3 coding DNA: TGTGCCAGCAGCCAAGAACTAGCGGGAGGGTATGAGCAGTTCTTC.

This clonotype occurred many times. The chain has TRBV20-1 and TRBJ1-2, with 7 bases fitting TRBD1. The CDR3 sequence is 15 residues long. The germline gives CDR1 DFQATT, CDR2 SNEGSKA (reference sequence). V gave up 1 base and J gave up 3 bases; unmatched junction bases: 8. CDR3 amino acids: CSARAGGSDDYGYTF. The CDR3 bases are TGCAGTGCTAGAGCAGGGGGGAGTGACGACTATGGCTACACCTTC.

This clonotype has just a few counts. The chain links TRBV5-8 to TRBJ2-5; maybe TRBD1 (6 bases). V lost 4 bases to trimming and J lost 2 bases, with 9 bases between them. The CDR3 sequence is 13 residues long. CDR1 is SGHTS and CDR2 is YDEGEE in the germline V gene. As DNA, the CDR3 is TGTGCCAGCAGCGACGGACAGCAAGAGACCCAGTACTTC. Translation: CASSDGQQETQYF.

There are many counts of this clonotype. Here the CDR3 reads CASSYPPGEAFF. The CDR3 DNA follows: TGTGCCAGCTCATATCCACCTGGAGAAGCTTTCTTT. J is TRBJ1-1 and V is TRBV18, with no clear D. Trimming shortened V by 5 bases and J by 8 bases, and 12 bases separated the two germline ends. Per the germline V gene, CDR1 is KGHSH and CDR2 is LQKENI. This CDR3 is built from 12 residues.

This clonotype was picked up many times. CDR3 protein: CSARDTGDSNQPQHF. The CDR3 bases are TGCAGTGCTAGAGATACCGGGGATAGCAATCAGCCCCAGCATTTT. The J gene is TRBJ1-5, the V gene TRBV20-1; no definite D call. CDR1 and CDR2 from the germline V gene are DFQATT and SNEGSKA (reference sequence). Between the trimmed V and J ends, which lost 0 bases and 0 bases, there was a span of 9 bases. The CDR3 runs 15 residues.

This clonotype was recorded at least ten times. The CDR3 is CASSLYTTAGVGYEQYF. CDR3 coding DNA: TGTGCCAGCAGTTTATACACAACAGCGGGCGTAGGCTACGAGCAGTACTTC. This chain connects TRBV28 to TRBJ2-7; D might be TRBD2 (6 bases). The CDR3 contains 17 residues. Germline V lookup: CDR1 MDHEN, CDR2 SYDVKM. The V end was cut by 1 base, the J end by 3 bases, with 19 bases between. Full variable domain (remainder filled in from reference TRBV28 and TRBJ2-7): DVKVTQSSRYLVKRTGEKVFLECVQDMDHENMFWYRQDPGLGLRLIYFSYDVKMKEKGDIPEGYSVSREKKERFSLILESASTNQTSMYLCASSLYTTAGVGYEQYFGPGTRLTVT.

The chain carries TRBV28 and TRBJ2-2; TRBD1 matches at 7 bases. Germline lookup yields CDR1 MDHEN and CDR2 SYDVKM. J was trimmed by 0 bases and V by 7 bases; bases with no gene match: 2. The CDR3 consists of 14 residues. The chain's CDR3 is CASTGTANTGELFF. The CDR3 DNA is TGTGCCAGCACTGGGACAGCGAACACCGGGGAGCTGTTTTTT.

This clonotype showed up many times. This rearrangement joins TRBV3-1 to TRBJ2-7; D is ambiguous. The CDR3 covers 12 residues. V was pared by 0 bases and J by 8 bases, with 8 bases between. Per germline, CDR1 LGHDT and CDR2 YNNKEL (reference sequence). CDR3 sequence: CASSQDNRQQYF. The CDR3 coding sequence is TGTGCCAGCAGCCAAGACAATCGTCAGCAGTACTTC.

About this clonotype itself: A much larger clone lies a single base off, so this may be a read error. The chain has TRBV6-6 and TRBJ2-1; TRBD2 is a possible D gene (5 bases). The germline CDR1 and CDR2 sequences are MNHNY and SVGAGI (reference sequence). V dropped 0 bases and J dropped 7 bases, with 19 bases sitting between them. This CDR3 comprises 17 residues. CDR3 bases: TGTGCCAGCAGTTACTCAGGCGGGCAGGAGTTCTGGAATGAGCAGTTCTTC. It codes for CASSYSGGQEFWNEQFF.

CDR3 amino acids: CASSMIFGKNTEAFF. DNA of the CDR3: TGTGCCAGTAGTATGATTTTTGGTAAGAACACTGAAGCTTTCTTT. The chain employs TRBV19 and TRBJ1-1, with D uncertain. In germline, CDR1 is LNHDA, CDR2 SQIVND (reference sequence). CDR3 size: 15 residues. The V end was cut by 3 bases, the J end by 1 base, with 12 bases between.

The table lists this clonotype with a few counts. CDR3 region: CASGNSYNEQFF. CDR3 sequence (DNA): TGCGCCAGCGGGAACTCCTACAATGAGCAGTTCTTC. This chain uses TRBV5-1 with TRBJ2-1; D is uncertain. V was cut by 7 bases and J by 0 bases, with 5 bases left in between. Germline lookup yields CDR1 SGHRS and CDR2 YFSETQ. The CDR3 extends over 12 amino acids.

This clonotype was recorded a few times. Because it lacks the conserved phenylalanine or tryptophan at the end, this CDR3 is likely a read error. The V and J genes are TRBV6-6 and TRBJ1-5; D gene ambiguous. The CDR3 has 16 residues. V was trimmed by 0 bases and J by 0 bases, leaving 9 bases between them. Germline CDR1 reads MNHNY; CDR2 reads SVGAGI (reference sequence). The CDR3 loop reads CASSYSHLPSNQPQHL. CDR3 in DNA: TGTGCCAGCAGTTACTCGCATCTTCCTAGCAATCAGCCCCAGCATCTT.

This clonotype has a handful of counts. With a much larger clone just one base away, this may be a read error. Here the CDR3 reads CATSGGREYQPQHF. In DNA form, the CDR3 reads TGTGCCACCAGCGGTGGACGCGAATATCAGCCCCAGCATTTT. The chain couples TRBV15 to TRBJ1-5; D not resolved. The length of the CDR3 is 14 residues. V was clipped by 5 bases and J by 5 bases, with 13 bases between them. Germline V gene data show CDR1 as LNHNV and CDR2 as YYDKDF (reference sequence).

About this clonotype itself: Since a much larger clone is just one base distant, this may be a read error. V usage is TRBV6-5 and J usage is TRBJ1-1; no reliable D call. CDR3 size: 12 residues. Trimming left V 8 bases short and J 3 bases short, with 10 bases between. Germline assignment: CDR1 MNHEY and CDR2 SVGAGI. This CDR3 is CASGWAHTEAFF. CDR3 in DNA: TGTGCCAGCGGTTGGGCGCACACTGAAGCTTTCTTT.